The 21 T cell receptor beta chains reported below all come from one sample, sequenced in a study of spatial heterogeneity in lung cancer. The time point was: sample taken at primary tumor resection. TCRdb reprocessed the 5' RACE reads via MiXCR and lists one record per CDR3 protein. The sample gives some 9,800 distinct CDR3 sequences, about 6% of which show up once; about 9.4% is in the top ten. Antigen specificity for these receptors is unknown. Findings and caveats of the study: Tracking of tumor mutation counts was seen in expanded intratumoral alpha and beta TCR counts.

The specimen was lung tumor tissue, collected at surgery. The receptors were sampled from a male donor with early-stage non-small cell lung cancer.

This clonotype was counted many times. A library made for alpha chains picked up this beta chain off target, so its size means little. This chain uses TRBV3-1 with TRBJ2-2; D not resolved. Trimming shortened V by 4 bases and J by 4 bases, and 10 bases separated the two germline ends. Germline V gene lookup returns CDR1 LGHDT and CDR2 YNNKEL (reference sequence). The CDR3 covers 14 residues. Written as DNA, the CDR3 is TGTGCCAGCAGCCCCCGGATTTCCACCGGGGAGCTGTTTTTT. Translated, it gives CASSPRISTGELFF.

This clonotype was detected ten times or more. Because the library targeted alpha chains, this beta chain is an off-target read whose size means little. J is TRBJ2-3 and V is TRBV7-9; the D is unclear. The germline CDR1 and CDR2 sequences are SEHNR and FQNEAQ (reference sequence). This CDR3 comprises 16 residues. With 5 bases removed from V and 2 bases from J, the gap between germline ends came to 17 bases. CDR3 in DNA: TGTGCCAGCAGCCCTACTAACCCCGATGTCACAGATACGCAGTATTTT. This sequence encodes CASSPTNPDVTDTQYF.

This clonotype was observed many times. This beta chain is a stray read from a library made for alpha chains; its abundance is not meaningful. The CDR3 DNA reads TGTGCCAGCCGAGGAGGGGATCAGCCCCAGCATTTT. Its protein product is CASRGGDQPQHF. The rearrangement links TRBV6-5 to TRBJ1-5; TRBD1 is a possible D gene (5 bases). Germline V gene sequence: CDR1 MNHEY, CDR2 SVGAGI. Trimming removed 8 bases from V and 5 bases from J, with 10 bases in between. CDR3 length equals 12 residues.

This clonotype occurred many times. This beta chain is an unintended read in a library built for alpha chains; its size means little. This chain connects TRBV2 to TRBJ1-1; the match to TRBD1 covers 10 bases. V dropped 5 bases and J dropped 5; count of bases not matched to a gene: 5. This CDR3 spans 14 amino acids. From germline, CDR1 is SNHLY and CDR2 FYNNEI. The CDR3 DNA reads TGTGCCAGCAGTTTAGACAGGGGGCGGACTGAAGCTTTCTTT. Protein: CASSLDRGRTEAFF.

The table lists this clonotype with many counts. Because this beta chain is a stray read in a library intended to capture alpha chains, its abundance should not be given much weight. V usage is TRBV20-1 and J usage is TRBJ1-1; no clear D gene. CDR1 DFQATT and CDR2 SNEGSKA come from the germline V gene (reference sequence). Trimming took off 5 bases at V and 3 bases at J, with 13 bases between the two ends. CDR3 length: 13 residues. The CDR3 protein is CSAEIHLDTEAFF. The CDR3 DNA is TGCAGTGCTGAGATTCACCTGGACACTGAAGCTTTCTTT.

This clonotype was counted ten times or more. Being off target in a library aimed at alpha chains, this beta chain has a size of little meaning. The V call is TRBV18, the J call TRBJ1-4; no firm D call. There are 13 residues in the CDR3. V was trimmed by 8 bases and J by 2 bases, leaving 9 bases between them. The germline V gene has CDR1 KGHSH and CDR2 LQKENI. The CDR3 nucleotides read TGTGCCAGCCGGGCAAAGACTAATGAAAAACTGTTTTTT. This translates into CASRAKTNEKLFF.

This clonotype was seen at least ten times. With the library built for alpha chains, this beta chain is off target and its frequency is not meaningful. This chain uses TRBV6-5 with TRBJ1-2; 9 bases line up with TRBD1. The V and J ends lost 6 bases and 2 bases, in that order; junction bases with no gene match: 10. The CDR3 totals 16 residues. Germline V lookup: CDR1 MNHEY, CDR2 SVGAGI. This CDR3 is CASRFKPGQGNYGYTF. The CDR3 coding sequence is TGTGCCAGCAGATTTAAGCCGGGACAGGGAAACTATGGCTACACCTTC.

This clonotype has at least ten counts. For a library built for alpha chains, this beta chain is a stray read; little rests on its size. The J gene is TRBJ1-5, the V gene TRBV12-5, with 7 bases fitting TRBD1. Unmatched junction bases numbered 9, after V lost 1 base and J lost 6 bases. The germline gives CDR1 LGHNT, CDR2 FRNRAP. The CDR3 runs 16 residues. The CDR3 sequence is CASGLAGAGGSQPQHF. Written as DNA, the CDR3 is TGTGCTAGTGGTTTGGCCGGGGCAGGGGGTTCTCAGCCCCAGCATTTT.

About this clonotype itself: Because the library targeted alpha chains, this beta chain is an off-target read whose size means little. The genes are TRBV28 and TRBJ1-2; possible D gene TRBD1, 5 bases. The CDR3 runs 18 residues. CDR1 is MDHEN, CDR2 SYDVKM, per germline. V was clipped by 2 bases and J by 3 bases, with 22 bases between them. As DNA, the CDR3 is TGTGCCAGCAGTTTAAATGTGGCAGGGATAAGGGAGTACTATGGCTACACCTTC. It is translated as CASSLNVAGIREYYGYTF.

This clonotype is deemed medium-sized. This beta chain turned up in a library designed for alpha chains; as an off-target read, its abundance says little. The chain carries TRBV25-1 and TRBJ1-6, with 10 bases aligning to TRBD1. J gave up 10 bases and V 3 bases, and 0 bases lay outside the gene matches. CDR1 is MGHDK and CDR2 is SYGVNS in the germline V gene. The length of the CDR3 is 13 residues. Written as DNA, the CDR3 is TGTGCCAGCAGTGAGACAGGGGGCTCACCCCTCCACTTT. Residues: CASSETGGSPLHF.

This clonotype was counted ten times or more. For a library built for alpha chains, this beta chain is a stray read; little rests on its size. The gene calls are TRBV7-2 and TRBJ1-3; TRBD1 matches at 8 bases. The junction had 1 base not matched to a gene; V was cut back by 4 bases and J by 2 bases. The CDR3 is 14 amino acids. From germline, CDR1 is SGHTA and CDR2 FQGNSA. Here the CDR3 reads CASSSGGTGNTIYF. The CDR3, as DNA: TGTGCCAGCAGCTCAGGGGGCACTGGAAACACCATATATTTT.

There are many counts of this clonotype. This beta chain came through as a stray read in a library set up for alpha chains, and its size says little. The gene calls are TRBV5-1 and TRBJ1-6, with 8 bases lining up with TRBD1. Germline V gene data show CDR1 as SGHRS and CDR2 as YFSETQ. This CDR3 has 14 amino acids. Unmatched junction bases numbered 1, after V lost 0 bases and J lost 8 bases. CDR3 amino acids: CASSLADRDSPLHF. The DNA of the CDR3 is TGCGCCAGCAGCTTGGCGGACAGGGATTCACCCCTCCACTTT.

Turning to this clonotype: Since it is a stray read in a library aimed at alpha chains, this beta chain has a size that is not meaningful. The gene calls are TRBV7-8 and TRBJ1-5, with unresolved D. V lost 5 bases and J 3 bases, leaving 20 bases between the germline ends. The CDR3 runs 17 residues. CDR1 SGHVS and CDR2 FQNEAQ come from the germline V gene. CDR3 region: CASSPSPQPGYNQPQHF. DNA of the CDR3: TGTGCCAGCAGCCCATCTCCTCAGCCGGGTTACAATCAGCCCCAGCATTTT.

This clonotype was observed many times. Because this beta chain is a stray read in a library intended to capture alpha chains, its abundance should not be given much weight. The chain combines TRBV24-1 with TRBJ2-2, with D possibly matching TRBD1 (6 bases). Trimming removed 4 bases from V and 4 bases from J, with 21 bases in between. Germline lookup yields CDR1 KGHDR and CDR2 SFDVKD. This CDR3 has 18 amino acids. The CDR3 DNA sequence: TGTGCCACCAGTGACCTCCCTCCCAGGGGAAGGGTCACCGGGGAGCTGTTTTTT. Its translation is CATSDLPPRGRVTGELFF.

This clonotype was detected many times. As an off-target read in a library built for alpha chains, this beta chain has a frequency of little significance. The rearrangement uses TRBV5-1 and TRBJ2-1; D is unclear. Germline values: CDR1 SGHRS, CDR2 YFSETQ. The CDR3 spans 12 residues. V shed 0 bases and J shed 8 bases, with 6 bases lying between them. CDR3 bases: TGCGCCAGCAGCTTGGCATCATATGAGCAGTTCTTC. Its translation: CASSLASYEQFF.

This clonotype was observed at least ten times. The library was designed around alpha chains, so this beta chain is a stray read whose abundance carries little weight. V gene TRBV20-1 combines with J gene TRBJ2-1; D call uncertain. This CDR3 contains 11 residues. Deletions cut 4 bases from V and 12 bases from J, with 13 bases between. Germline V CDR1 and CDR2: DFQATT, SNEGSKA (reference sequence). The CDR3 is CSATWQLGQFF. In nucleotides, the CDR3 is TGCAGTGCTACCTGGCAGTTGGGGCAGTTCTTC.

This clonotype was found many times. For a library built for alpha chains, this beta chain is a stray read; little rests on its size. The chain combines TRBV20-1 with TRBJ2-2; no definite D call. Germline V lookup: CDR1 DFQATT, CDR2 SNEGSKA (reference sequence). The CDR3 has 15 amino acids. Trimming took off 1 base at V and 0 bases at J, with 9 bases between the two ends. CDR3 sequence (DNA): TGCAGTGCTAGAGCGGGCATCGCGAACACCGGGGAGCTGTTTTTT. This codes for CSARAGIANTGELFF.

This clonotype has at least ten counts. This beta chain is an off-target read within a library intended for alpha chains, so its frequency means little. The chain carries TRBV6-5 and TRBJ2-5, with D hard to call. The V end lost 5 bases, the J end lost 5 bases, and 18 bases lay between the germline ends. Per the germline V gene, CDR1 is MNHEY and CDR2 is SVGAGI. CDR3 size: 15 residues. Here the CDR3 reads CASSPRWPLRETQYF. DNA for the CDR3: TGTGCCAGCAGTCCTCGGTGGCCTTTGAGGGAGACCCAGTACTTC.

The sample holds many counts of this clonotype. Since the library was made to target alpha chains, this beta chain is a stray read and its abundance is not meaningful. V usage is TRBV29-1 and J usage is TRBJ1-2; D not certain. The length of the CDR3 is 12 residues. Germline V lookup: CDR1 SQVTM, CDR2 ANQGSEA. Trimming took off 3 bases at V and 4 bases at J, with 9 bases between the two ends. CDR3 sequence: CSVEKRSYGYTF. In DNA form, the CDR3 reads TGCAGCGTTGAGAAAAGGAGCTATGGCTACACCTTC.

This clonotype has at least ten counts. This beta chain slipped into a library made for alpha chains as a stray read, so its size is not meaningful. This rearrangement joins TRBV7-8 to TRBJ2-7; 8 nucleotides line up with TRBD2. Losses at the gene ends were 5 bases for V and 6 bases for J; bases not matched to a gene: 9. This CDR3 region has 14 residues. Germline V lookup: CDR1 SGHVS, CDR2 FQNEAQ. Written as DNA, the CDR3 is TGTGCCAGCAGCATTACCGCGGGAGGAGGCGAGCAGTACGTC. It is translated as CASSITAGGGEQYV.

The sample holds many counts of this clonotype. This beta chain is an off-target read within a library intended for alpha chains, so its frequency means little. The CDR3 protein is CASSERTQNSPLHF. The CDR3 nucleotides read TGTGCCAGCAGTGAGAGAACCCAGAATTCACCCCTCCACTTT. The rearrangement joins TRBV2 to TRBJ1-6, with D hard to call. Germline values: CDR1 SNHLY, CDR2 FYNNEI. This CDR3 contains 14 residues. The V end was cut by 3 bases, the J end by 7 bases, with 10 bases between.